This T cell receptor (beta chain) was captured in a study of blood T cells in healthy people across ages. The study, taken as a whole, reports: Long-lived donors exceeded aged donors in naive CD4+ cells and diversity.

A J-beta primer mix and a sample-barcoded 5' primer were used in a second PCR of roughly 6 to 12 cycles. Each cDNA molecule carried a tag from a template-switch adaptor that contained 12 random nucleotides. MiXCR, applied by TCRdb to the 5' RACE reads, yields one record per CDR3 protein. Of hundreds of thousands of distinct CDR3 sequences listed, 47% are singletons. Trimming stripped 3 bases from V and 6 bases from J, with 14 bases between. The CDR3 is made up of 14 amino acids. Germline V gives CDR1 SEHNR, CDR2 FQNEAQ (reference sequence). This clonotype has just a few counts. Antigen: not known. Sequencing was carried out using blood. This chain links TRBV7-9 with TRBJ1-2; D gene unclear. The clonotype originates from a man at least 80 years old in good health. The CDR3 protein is CASSLVWGSDGYTF. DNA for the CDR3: TGTGCCAGCAGCTTGGTTTGGGGAAGCGATGGCTACACCTTC.